The clone carrying this T cell receptor (beta chain) was observed a few times. The CDR3 runs to 12 residues. Germline CDR1 reads LGHDT; CDR2 reads YNNKEL (reference sequence). The germline V and J ends were trimmed by 5 bases and 11 bases, with 15 bases remaining between them. The record originates from a study of T-cell reconstitution after alpha-beta-depleted transplantation in children. Preparation of the TCRbeta library was carried out with unique molecular identifiers. MiXCR, applied by TCRdb to the PCR reads, yields one record per CDR3 protein. The sample has over 200,000 distinct CDR3 sequences; 8% to 10% are singletons.

The TCR originated in a human donor who donated a stem cell graft to a child with acute lymphoblastic leukemia. Specimen: PBMCs from the stem cell graft donor, collected from the stem cell graft. The V and J genes are TRBV3-1 and TRBJ1-1; D is uncertain. This CDR3 reads CASSKDPAVAFF. The CDR3 nucleotides read TGTGCCAGCAGCAAGGACCCGGCCGTGGCTTTCTTT.